This TCR beta chain is from a study of T-cell memory formation after mild COVID-19. Across the whole study: Across donors, TCR clusters were largely donor specific. Study conclusions and caveats: Some SARS-CoV-2-responding clones were already detected in memory before infection. SARS-CoV-2 specificity was not confirmed for second-wave clones peaking on day 37. Whereas later expanders leaned CD4+, clones contracting day 15 to 85 showed a balanced CD4/CD8 makeup.

TCRdb reanalysed the 5' RACE reads using MiXCR and keeps one entry per CDR3 protein. The sample has nearly 350,000 distinct CDR3 sequences; approximately 13% are singletons. Many counts were recorded for this clonotype. What it recognizes is unknown. V lost 2 bases and J 1 base, leaving 16 bases between the germline ends. Germline V CDR1 and CDR2: SGHTA, FQGNSA. The CDR3 loop spans 17 amino acids. The chain recombines TRBV7-2 with TRBJ2-3, with D maybe TRBD2 (8 bases). Source material: PBMCs or a T cell subset sorted from them (not recorded which). The clonotype was recovered from a man younger than 30 who had mild COVID-19 (a few samples of this study predate the infection). Cell type and time point are not known. This chain's CDR3 is CASSLNPGRGRTDTQYF. In nucleotides, the CDR3 is TGTGCCAGCAGCTTAAACCCCGGGAGGGGGCGCACAGATACGCAGTATTTT.